This entry lists 5 T cell receptor beta chains sequenced from one sample in a study of blood T cell repertoires in COVID-19. Some clones are missing from TCRdb's copy, which holds only in-frame ones; the method was immunoSEQ multiplex PCR. There are 150,000 or so clones in the sample; 70% to 90% occur only once, and 10% lies in the top ten. The specimen was peripheral blood. The source is a man in his fifties with acute or convalescent COVID-19.

The chain couples TRBV28 to TRBJ1-1; weak D call: TRBD1 (5 bases). Trimming shortened V by 5 bases and J by 3 bases, and 19 bases separated the two germline ends. CDR3 length equals 16 residues. Germline lookup yields CDR1 MDHEN and CDR2 SYDVKM. CDR3 protein: CASSTAGHAQDTEAFF. The CDR3 region has the DNA TGTGCCAGCAGTACAGCCGGACACGCGCAGGACACTGAAGCTTTCTTT.

The rearrangement uses TRBV7-9 and TRBJ2-2, with D unresolved. Germline V CDR1 and CDR2: SEHNR, FQNEAQ (reference sequence). Deletions cut 2 bases from V and 5 bases from J, with 9 bases between. The CDR3 is made up of 14 amino acids. DNA for the CDR3: TGTGCCAGCAGCTTAATACTCCGTACCGGGGAGCTGTTTTTT. Translated: CASSLILRTGELFF. The full variable domain, completed using reference TRBV7-9 and TRBJ2-2, is DTGVSQNPRHKITKRGQNVTFRCDPISEHNRLYWYRQTLGQGPEFLTYFQNEAQLEKSRLLSDRFSAERPKGSFSTLEIQRTEQGDSAMYLCASSLILRTGELFFGEGSRLTVL.

V and J are TRBV28 and TRBJ1-1; D is unresolved. This CDR3 has 12 amino acids. Looked up from germline, CDR1 is MDHEN and CDR2 is SYDVKM. V gave up 1 base and J gave up 8 bases, with 8 bases separating them. The CDR3 nucleotides read TGTGCCAGCAGTTTATCTACGAGGGAAGCTTTCTTT. Protein product: CASSLSTREAFF.

A remark on this clone: Distinct nucleotide sequences in the sample also encode this CDR3. The chain joins TRBV30 to TRBJ1-1; D may be TRBD1 (6 bases). V lost 3 bases to trimming and J lost 2 bases, with 13 bases between them. Germline V gene lookup returns CDR1 GTSNPN and CDR2 SVGIG (reference sequence). There are 14 residues in the CDR3. This CDR3 is CAWRPPGANTEAFF. CDR3 bases: TGTGCCTGGAGACCGCCAGGGGCAAACACTGAAGCTTTCTTT.

This chain uses TRBV7-9 with TRBJ1-4; tentative D call: TRBD1 (6 bases). V was trimmed by 5 bases and J by 0 bases, leaving 13 bases between them. In germline, CDR1 is SEHNR, CDR2 FQNEAQ (reference sequence). The CDR3 extends over 16 amino acids. CDR3 amino acids: CASSLGQIATNEKLFF. The CDR3 bases are TGTGCCAGCAGCCTCGGACAGATTGCAACTAATGAAAAACTGTTTTTT.